This TCR beta chain is drawn from a study of T cells in tuberculosis. Points from the study as a whole: Samples were chosen by availability of cryopreserved specimens. Smaller distances to GMM-specific TCRs suggested their expansion in active tuberculosis.

As concerns this clone: The antigen is undetermined.

Repertoires were generated with immunoSEQ multiplex PCR, while TCRdb's copy carries only in-frame clones and drops some. The sample holds around 10,000 clones, just under 95% seen once. After removal of 4 bases from V and 1 base from J, the junction contained 3 bases not matched to a gene. This CDR3 has 15 amino acids. CDR1 is SGHTA, CDR2 FQGNSA, per germline. Sequences were obtained from PBMCs. This receptor was obtained from an adult with tuberculosis. The genes are TRBV7-2 and TRBJ2-5, with TRBD2 matching 10 bases. The DNA of the CDR3 is TGTGCCAGCAGCTATCAGCGGGGGGGCCAAGAGACCCAGTACTTC. Encoded protein: CASSYQRGGQETQYF.